This entry lists 27 T cell receptor beta chains sequenced from one sample in a study of cytomegalovirus exposure and HLA in healthy donors. With 60 Vbeta and 13 Jbeta primers, the PCR was carried out. Profiled with immunoSEQ multiplex PCR; TCRdb holds only in-frame clones, not every one. The top ten clones hold over 15% of a sample with 90,000 to 100,000 clones, more than 70% of them seen once. Material: PBMCs. All receptors come from an older woman in good health and CMV-seropositive.

This sequence joins TRBV6-1 and TRBJ2-5; D may be TRBD1 (6 bases). Per germline, CDR1 MNHNS and CDR2 SASEGT. This CDR3 has 14 amino acids. Trimming took off 4 bases at V and 5 bases at J, with 14 bases between the two ends. The CDR3: CASSASYREETQYF. CDR3 coding DNA: TGTGCCAGCAGTGCCAGCTACAGGGAGGAGACCCAGTACTTC.

The V gene is TRBV9, the J gene TRBJ1-2; no clear D. Germline values: CDR1 SGDLS, CDR2 YYNGEE. Trimming took off 0 bases at V and 0 bases at J, with 12 bases between the two ends. CDR3 length equals 16 residues. CDR3 sequence: CASSVGGTAANYGYTF. The CDR3 coding sequence is TGTGCCAGCAGCGTAGGAGGAACGGCAGCTAACTATGGCTACACCTTC.

The gene calls are TRBV7-8 and TRBJ2-7; 8 nucleotides agree with TRBD2. After removal of 5 bases from V and 3 bases from J, the junction contained 9 bases not matched to a gene. The length of the CDR3 is 15 residues. The germline gives CDR1 SGHVS, CDR2 FQNEAQ. For the CDR3, the DNA is TGTGCCAGCAGCACCCCCGGGACTAGACTCTACGAGCAGTACTTC. Amino acids: CASSTPGTRLYEQYF.

The chain couples TRBV15 to TRBJ2-1; D is possibly TRBD2 (5 bases). V was pared by 0 bases and J by 5 bases, with 11 bases between. Per germline, CDR1 LNHNV and CDR2 YYDKDF (reference sequence). The CDR3 totals 15 residues. The CDR3 sequence is CATSRDPGSHNEQFF. The DNA of the CDR3 is TGTGCCACCAGCAGAGATCCGGGAAGCCACAATGAGCAGTTCTTC. Drawing the rest from reference TRBV15 and TRBJ2-1, the complete variable domain is DAMVIQNPRYQVTQFGKPVTLSCSQTLNHNVMYWYQQKSSQAPKLLFHYYDKDFNNEADTPDNFQSRRPNTSFCFLDIRSPGLGDTAMYLCATSRDPGSHNEQFFGPGTRLTVL.

The chain combines TRBV9 with TRBJ2-3; 14 nucleotides line up with TRBD2. The CDR3 spans 17 residues. Germline loops: CDR1 SGDLS, CDR2 YYNGEE. Unmatched junction bases numbered 8, after V lost 3 bases and J lost 5 bases. DNA of the CDR3: TGTGCCAGCAGCGCCGGGACTAGCGGGAGTTGGTTAGATACGCAGTATTTT. Protein sequence: CASSAGTSGSWLDTQYF.

The chain employs TRBV5-5 and TRBJ2-7; TRBD1 matches at 8 bases. CDR3 size: 13 residues. V dropped 4 bases and J dropped 7; count of bases not matched to a gene: 7. Germline loops: CDR1 SGHKS, CDR2 YYEKEE (reference sequence). The CDR3, as DNA: TGTGCCAGCAGCAGGGACAGGAGAGGTGAGCAGTACTTC. It codes for CASSRDRRGEQYF.

This clone has a single count. The gene calls are TRBV5-4 and TRBJ2-7; a weak D match, TRBD1 (6 bases). CDR1 is SGHNT and CDR2 is YYREEE in the germline V gene (reference sequence). CDR3 length: 15 residues. Deletions cut 7 bases from V and 0 bases from J, with 17 bases between. The CDR3 sequence is CASAEDPGHSYEQYF. CDR3 DNA sequence: TGTGCCAGCGCCGAAGACCCGGGACACTCCTACGAGCAGTACTTC.

The chain couples TRBV28 to TRBJ1-5; D remains ambiguous. The CDR3 contains 12 residues. The V gene's germline CDR1 is MDHEN and CDR2 SYDVKM. V gave up 7 bases and J gave up 6 bases, with 10 bases separating them. The CDR3 sequence: CASMRGSQPQHF. As DNA, the CDR3 is TGTGCCAGCATGAGAGGCAGTCAGCCCCAGCATTTT.

This chain joins TRBV15 and TRBJ2-1, with 8 bases identical to TRBD2. J gave up 6 bases and V 1 base, and 8 bases lay outside the gene matches. Germline V gene sequence: CDR1 LNHNV, CDR2 YYDKDF (reference sequence). The CDR3 spans 16 residues. CDR3 nucleotide sequence: TGTGCCACCAGCAGAGTATACCCGGGACTAGTCAATGAGCAGTTCTTC. Its protein is CATSRVYPGLVNEQFF.

The chain employs TRBV7-9 and TRBJ2-1; 11 bases agree with TRBD2. CDR1 is SEHNR, CDR2 FQNEAQ, per germline (reference sequence). CDR3 length: 17 amino acids. The trim removed 2 bases at V and 5 bases at J, leaving 8 bases unmatched. The CDR3 sequence: CASSLSVTSGTDNEQFF. In nucleotides, the CDR3 is TGTGCCAGCAGCTTATCTGTGACTAGCGGGACCGACAATGAGCAGTTCTTC.

The chain joins TRBV2 to TRBJ2-1; 7 bases are shared with TRBD2. Trimming at V came to 5 bases and at J to 6 bases, leaving 10 bases not matched to a gene. The CDR3 covers 15 residues. Germline assignment: CDR1 SNHLY and CDR2 FYNNEI. The CDR3 sequence is CASSLGLVGSNEQFF. The CDR3 bases are TGTGCCAGCAGTCTCGGACTAGTGGGGTCCAATGAGCAGTTCTTC.

This clone has a single count. This chain links TRBV5-1 with TRBJ2-5; tentative D call: TRBD2 (5 bases). This CDR3 is built from 12 residues. CDR1 and CDR2 from the germline V gene are SGHRS and YFSETQ. With 5 bases removed from V and 5 bases from J, the gap between germline ends came to 10 bases. As DNA, the CDR3 is TGCGCCAGCAGTCAAGGGAGCGAGACCCAGTACTTC. This sequence encodes CASSQGSETQYF.

J is TRBJ1-1 and V is TRBV11-2; D is unresolved. V was cut by 1 base and J by 1 base, with 4 bases left in between. The germline V gene has CDR1 SGHAT and CDR2 FQNNGV. CDR3 size: 13 residues. The CDR3 protein is CASSLGPNTEAFF. CDR3 in DNA: TGTGCCAGCAGCTTAGGGCCGAACACTGAAGCTTTCTTT.

Here the CDR3 DNA reads TGTGCCAGCAGCCTCTCGGGGTGGACCGGGGAGCTGTTTTTT. It translates to CASSLSGWTGELFF. The rearrangement links TRBV11-3 to TRBJ2-2; D is possibly TRBD2 (5 bases). The CDR3 has 14 residues. CDR1 SGHNT and CDR2 YENEEA come from the germline V gene. Trimming left V 5 bases short and J 5 bases short, with 12 bases between. The variable domain in full, with the rest retrieved from reference TRBV11-3 and TRBJ2-2, is EAGVVQSPRYKIIEKKQPVAFWCNPISGHNTLYWYLQNLGQGPELLIRYENEEAVDDSQLPKDRFSAERLKGVDSTLKIQPAELGDSAVYLCASSLSGWTGELFFGEGSRLTVL.

This rearrangement joins TRBV11-2 to TRBJ2-1; possibly TRBD2 for D (7 bases). Per the germline V gene, CDR1 is SGHAT and CDR2 is FQNNGV. This CDR3 is 15 amino acids long. V lost 5 bases, J lost 9 bases, and 20 bases lay in between. CDR3 sequence reads: CASSPIGGRAVEQFF. Written as DNA, the CDR3 is TGTGCCAGCAGCCCGATAGGGGGGAGGGCCGTTGAGCAGTTCTTC.

V is TRBV15 and J is TRBJ2-3; 7 nucleotides line up with TRBD2. The junction had 6 bases not matched to a gene; V was cut back by 6 bases and J by 3 bases. Germline CDR1 is LNHNV and CDR2 is YYDKDF (reference sequence). This CDR3 region has 14 residues. The chain's CDR3 is CATREAGNTDTQYF. The CDR3 DNA sequence: TGTGCCACCAGGGAAGCGGGGAATACAGATACGCAGTATTTT. Looking up the rest from reference TRBV15 and TRBJ2-3 gives the full variable domain: DAMVIQNPRYQVTQFGKPVTLSCSQTLNHNVMYWYQQKSSQAPKLLFHYYDKDFNNEADTPDNFQSRRPNTSFCFLDIRSPGLGDTAMYLCATREAGNTDTQYFGPGTRLTVL.

The chain carries TRBV6-1 and TRBJ1-2; D might be TRBD1 (6 bases). CDR3 length: 15 residues. Trimming removed 5 bases at V and 8 bases at J, with 21 bases between. CDR1 and CDR2 (germline): MNHNS, SASEGT. CDR3: CASSLTRGGGEGYTF. The DNA for the CDR3 is TGTGCCAGCAGTCTAACCCGGGGGGGCGGCGAGGGCTACACCTTC.

The chain couples TRBV6-5 to TRBJ2-7; no clear D. The germline gives CDR1 MNHEY, CDR2 SVGAGI. Trimming pared 0 bases from V and 3 bases from J, leaving 12 bases between. The CDR3 runs 15 residues. The CDR3 region has the DNA TGTGCCAGCAGTTACTCCCCCGTCCCCGGCTACGAGCAGTACTTC. Protein: CASSYSPVPGYEQYF.

The chain carries TRBV28 and TRBJ2-1, with D tentatively TRBD2 (6 bases). Germline V gives CDR1 MDHEN, CDR2 SYDVKM. V dropped 5 bases and J dropped 12 bases, with 20 bases sitting between them. The CDR3 contains 14 residues. The CDR3 reads CASSVAGTGVWQFF. The CDR3 nucleotides read TGTGCCAGCAGTGTCGCGGGCACGGGGGTTTGGCAGTTCTTC.

CDR3 region: CATSRDPGGGFTQYF. The CDR3 nucleotides read TGTGCCACCAGCAGAGACCCAGGGGGTGGGTTTACCCAGTACTTC. The chain joins TRBV15 to TRBJ2-5; 7 nucleotides agree with TRBD1. Germline CDR1 is LNHNV and CDR2 is YYDKDF (reference sequence). This CDR3 contains 15 residues. The V segment lost 0 bases and the J segment 8 bases; nucleotides outside the gene matches: 9.

In this sample, this clone turned up once. The chain employs TRBV30 and TRBJ1-1; TRBD1 matches at 7 bases. CDR1 and CDR2 (germline): GTSNPN, SVGIG (reference sequence). The CDR3 consists of 12 residues. Losses at the gene ends were 1 base for V and 5 bases for J; bases not matched to a gene: 1. The CDR3 is CAWSGQGTEAFF. The CDR3 nucleotides are TGTGCCTGGAGTGGACAGGGAACTGAAGCTTTCTTT. The full variable domain, its missing parts supplied by reference TRBV30 and TRBJ1-1, is SQTIHQWPATLVQPVGSPLSLECTVEGTSNPNLYWYRQAAGRGLQLLFYSVGIGQISSEVPQNLSASRPQDRQFILSSKKLLLSDSGFYLCAWSGQGTEAFFGQGTRLTVV.

This clone was seen a handful of times. The chain has TRBV18 and TRBJ2-1; 8 nucleotides align to TRBD1. V dropped 5 bases and J dropped 9; count of bases not matched to a gene: 6. The CDR3 has 13 residues. Per the germline V gene, CDR1 is KGHSH and CDR2 is LQKENI. The CDR3 region has the DNA TGTGCCAGCTCAGAGGGACAGGAGGCTGAGCAGTTCTTC. As protein: CASSEGQEAEQFF.

This chain joins TRBV6-6 and TRBJ2-7; D is unclear. Trimming pared 5 bases from V and 2 bases from J, leaving 13 bases between. This CDR3 spans 14 amino acids. CDR1 is MNHNY and CDR2 is SVGAGI in the germline V gene (reference sequence). CDR3 in DNA: TGTGCCAGCAGTGTGGGCCGATTGACCTACGAGCAGTACTTC. This encodes CASSVGRLTYEQYF.

This chain uses TRBV28 with TRBJ2-7; 12 nucleotides match TRBD2. Trimming removed 2 bases from V and 3 bases from J; junction bases left unmatched: 20. Germline V gene sequence: CDR1 MDHEN, CDR2 SYDVKM. This CDR3 is built from 21 residues. CDR3 residues: CASSLAPRTSGNQGGGYEQYF. The CDR3 DNA is TGTGCCAGCAGTTTAGCCCCCCGGACTAGCGGGAATCAGGGTGGGGGCTACGAGCAGTACTTC.

The genes are TRBV19 and TRBJ2-5; 10 nucleotides agree with TRBD2. The J call is doubtful: the DNA matches TRBJ2-7 better. Germline CDR1 reads LNHDA; CDR2 reads SQIVND (reference sequence). This CDR3 comprises 14 residues. In nucleotides, the CDR3 is TGTGCCAGTAGCAGGACTAGCGGCTCCTACGAGCAGTACTTC. This translates into CASSRTSGSYEQYF.

V and J are TRBV28 and TRBJ2-5; tentatively, D is TRBD1 (6 bases). The J call could be wrong; TRBJ2-7 is a better fit for the DNA end. The CDR3 runs to 16 residues. Per germline, CDR1 MDHEN and CDR2 SYDVKM. The CDR3 DNA follows: TGTGCCAGCAGTCTAACAGGGATTACAAATTCCTACGAGCAGTACTTC. Translation: CASSLTGITNSYEQYF.

This clone was found once. The V and J genes are TRBV28 and TRBJ1-1; a weak D match, TRBD1 (5 bases). V shed 2 bases and J shed 11 bases, with 15 bases lying between them. CDR1 and CDR2 from the germline V gene are MDHEN and SYDVKM. The CDR3 is 13 amino acids. The CDR3 sequence: CASSLEGAQVAFF. In nucleotides, the CDR3 is TGTGCCAGCAGTTTAGAAGGGGCTCAGGTCGCTTTCTTT.